This TCR beta chain was recorded in a study of neurological immune-mediated disorders. This clonotype was detected many times. Its antigen is not identified. Study results and caveats: The level of TCR clonal expansion was highest in patients with HTLV-1-associated myelopathy and lowest in multiple sclerosis, where it fell below the level seen in healthy controls. None of the CDR3 amino acid sequences of expanded clones were shared across subjects, and this suggested private repertoires in all groups.

The germline V gene encodes CDR1 DFQATT and CDR2 SNEGSKA (reference sequence). The junction had 6 bases not matched to a gene; V was cut back by 4 bases and J by 2 bases. The CDR3 runs to 16 residues. The cDNA came from 5'RACE with 10-nucleotide random UMIs. TCRdb analysed the 5' RACE reads with MiXCR anew, one entry per CDR3 protein. Of about 36,000 distinct CDR3 sequences listed, 10% are singletons. Sequencing input: PBMCs. The chain couples TRBV20-1 to TRBJ2-3; TRBD2 aligns across 13 bases. The origin of this receptor is a woman younger than 45 with HTLV-1-associated myelopathy (HAM/TSP). For the CDR3, the DNA is TGCAGTGCTATCCTGGGACTAGCGGGGAACACAGATACGCAGTATTTT. Translating gives CSAILGLAGNTDTQYF.